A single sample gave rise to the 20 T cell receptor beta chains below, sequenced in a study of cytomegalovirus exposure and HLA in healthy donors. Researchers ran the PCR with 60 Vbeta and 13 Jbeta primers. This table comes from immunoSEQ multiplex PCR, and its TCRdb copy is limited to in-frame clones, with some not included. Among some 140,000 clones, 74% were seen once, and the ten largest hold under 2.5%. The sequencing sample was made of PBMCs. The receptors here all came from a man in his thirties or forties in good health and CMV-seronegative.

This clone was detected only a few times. The CDR3 coding sequence is TGTGCCACCAGCAGGGCAGGGTCAGGAGAGACCCAGTACTTC. This translates into CATSRAGSGETQYF. The chain is built from TRBV15 and TRBJ2-5; D might be TRBD1 (5 bases). The V end was cut by 3 bases, the J end by 4 bases, with 12 bases between. The CDR3 has 14 residues. CDR1 and CDR2 (germline): LNHNV, YYDKDF (reference sequence).

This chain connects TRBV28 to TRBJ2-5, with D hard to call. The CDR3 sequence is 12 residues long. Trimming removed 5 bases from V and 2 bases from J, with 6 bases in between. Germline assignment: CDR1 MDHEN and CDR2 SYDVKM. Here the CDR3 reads CASSPRQETQYF. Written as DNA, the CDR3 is TGTGCCAGCAGTCCCAGGCAAGAGACCCAGTACTTC.

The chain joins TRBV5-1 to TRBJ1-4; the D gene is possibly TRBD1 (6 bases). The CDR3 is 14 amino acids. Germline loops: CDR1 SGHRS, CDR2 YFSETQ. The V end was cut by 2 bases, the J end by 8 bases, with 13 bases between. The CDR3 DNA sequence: TGCGCCAGCAGCTTCTTCGGGGGGCAGGAAAAACTGTTTTTT. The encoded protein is CASSFFGGQEKLFF.

The CDR3 nucleotides read TGTGCCAGCAGCCCTGGACAGGCAAATTCACCCCTCCACTTT. Protein: CASSPGQANSPLHF. This chain connects TRBV5-5 to TRBJ1-6; 7 bases are shared with TRBD1. CDR3 length: 14 residues. The germline V gene has CDR1 SGHKS and CDR2 YYEKEE (reference sequence). Losses at the gene ends were 4 bases for V and 7 bases for J; bases not matched to a gene: 5.

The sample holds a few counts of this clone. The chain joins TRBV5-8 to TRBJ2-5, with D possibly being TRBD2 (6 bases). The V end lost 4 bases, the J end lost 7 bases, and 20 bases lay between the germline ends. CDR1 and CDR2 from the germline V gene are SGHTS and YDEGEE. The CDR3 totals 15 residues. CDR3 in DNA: TGTGCCAGCAGCGGAACCGGGACTCCTTTAGGGACCCAGTACTTC. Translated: CASSGTGTPLGTQYF.

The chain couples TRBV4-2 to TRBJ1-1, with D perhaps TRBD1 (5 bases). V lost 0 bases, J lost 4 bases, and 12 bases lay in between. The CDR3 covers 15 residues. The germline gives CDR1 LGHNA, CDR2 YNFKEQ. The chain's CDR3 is CASSQDPGLSTEAFF. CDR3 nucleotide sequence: TGTGCCAGCAGCCAAGATCCAGGGTTGAGCACTGAAGCTTTCTTT.

The CDR3: CASQPRGQGEQFF. In nucleotides, the CDR3 is TGTGCCAGCCAACCCAGGGGGCAAGGTGAGCAGTTCTTC. V is TRBV6-1 and J is TRBJ2-1; TRBD1 aligns across 8 bases. Germline values: CDR1 MNHNS, CDR2 SASEGT. Trimming cost V 8 bases and J 9 bases; bases outside gene matches: 9. There are 13 residues in the CDR3.

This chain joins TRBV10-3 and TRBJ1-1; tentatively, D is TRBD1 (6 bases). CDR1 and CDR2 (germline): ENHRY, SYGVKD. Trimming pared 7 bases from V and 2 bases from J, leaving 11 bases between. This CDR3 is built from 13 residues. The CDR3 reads CAITATGNTEAFF. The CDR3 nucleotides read TGTGCCATCACCGCGACAGGCAACACTGAAGCTTTCTTT.

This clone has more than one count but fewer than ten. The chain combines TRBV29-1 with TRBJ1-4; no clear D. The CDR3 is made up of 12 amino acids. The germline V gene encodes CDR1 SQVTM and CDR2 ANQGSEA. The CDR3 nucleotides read TGCAGTACCGCGGGGTCGGACGAAAAACTGTTTTTT. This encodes CSTAGSDEKLFF.

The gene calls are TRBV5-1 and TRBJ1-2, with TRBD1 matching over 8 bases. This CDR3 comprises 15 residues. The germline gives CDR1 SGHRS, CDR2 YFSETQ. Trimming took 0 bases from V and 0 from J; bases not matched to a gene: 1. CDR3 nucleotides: TGCGCCAGCAGCTTGGGGACAGGGCCTAACTATGGCTACACCTTC. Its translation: CASSLGTGPNYGYTF.

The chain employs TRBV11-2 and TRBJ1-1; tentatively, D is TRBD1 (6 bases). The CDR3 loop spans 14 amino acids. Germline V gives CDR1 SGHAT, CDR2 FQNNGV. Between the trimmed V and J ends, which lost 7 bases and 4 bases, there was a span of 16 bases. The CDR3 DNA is TGTGCCAGCATAGGACAGCGACGGATCACTGAAGCTTTCTTT. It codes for CASIGQRRITEAFF.

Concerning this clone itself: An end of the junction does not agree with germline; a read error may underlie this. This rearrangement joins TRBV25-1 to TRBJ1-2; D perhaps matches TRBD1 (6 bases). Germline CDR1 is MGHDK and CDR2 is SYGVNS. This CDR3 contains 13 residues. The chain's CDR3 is CVSSGLGGLGYTF. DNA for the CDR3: TGTGTCAGCAGTGGGCTTGGGGGCCTCGGCTACACCTTC.

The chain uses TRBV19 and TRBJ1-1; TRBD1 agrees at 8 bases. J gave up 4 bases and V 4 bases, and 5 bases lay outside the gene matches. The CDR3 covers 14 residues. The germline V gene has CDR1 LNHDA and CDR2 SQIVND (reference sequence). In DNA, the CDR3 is TGTGCCAGTAGTACAGGGGGCAGGGGCACTGAAGCTTTCTTT. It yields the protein CASSTGGRGTEAFF. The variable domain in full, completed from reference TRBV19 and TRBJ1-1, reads DGGITQSPKYLFRKEGQNVTLSCEQNLNHDAMYWYRQDPGQGLRLIYYSQIVNDFQKGDIAEGYSVSREKKESFPLTVTSAQKNPTAFYLCASSTGGRGTEAFFGQGTRLTVV.

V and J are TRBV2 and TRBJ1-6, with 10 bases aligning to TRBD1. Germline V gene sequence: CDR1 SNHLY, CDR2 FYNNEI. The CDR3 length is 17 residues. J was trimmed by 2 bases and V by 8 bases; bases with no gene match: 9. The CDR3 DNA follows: TGTGCCAGCGAACGGACAGGGGGACGGACCTATAATTCACCCCTCCACTTT. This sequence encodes CASERTGGRTYNSPLHF.

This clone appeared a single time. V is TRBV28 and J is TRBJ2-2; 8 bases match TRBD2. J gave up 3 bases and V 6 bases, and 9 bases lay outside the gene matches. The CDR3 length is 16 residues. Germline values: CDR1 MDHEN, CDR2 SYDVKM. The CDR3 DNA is TGTGCCAGCAGCCCAAGACTAGCGACGGACACCGGGGAGCTGTTTTTT. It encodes CASSPRLATDTGELFF.

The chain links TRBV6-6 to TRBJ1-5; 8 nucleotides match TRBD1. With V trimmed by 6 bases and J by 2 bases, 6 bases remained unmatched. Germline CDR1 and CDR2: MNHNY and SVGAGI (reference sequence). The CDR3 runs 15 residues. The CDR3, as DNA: TGTGCCAGCAGCCTTGGACAGGGAGGCAATCAGCCCCAGCATTTT. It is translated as CASSLGQGGNQPQHF.

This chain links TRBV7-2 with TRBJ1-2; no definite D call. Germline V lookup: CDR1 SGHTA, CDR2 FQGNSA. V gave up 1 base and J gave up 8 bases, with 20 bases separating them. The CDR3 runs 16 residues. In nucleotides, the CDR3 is TGTGCCAGCAGCTTAGAGCTTGGCCGCAGAGTGAGGGGCTACACCTTC. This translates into CASSLELGRRVRGYTF.

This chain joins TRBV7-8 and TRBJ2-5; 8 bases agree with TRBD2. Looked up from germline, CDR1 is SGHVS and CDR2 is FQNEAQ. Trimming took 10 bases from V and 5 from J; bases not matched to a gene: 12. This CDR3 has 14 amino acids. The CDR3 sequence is CATVGRGAAETQYF. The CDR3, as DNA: TGTGCCACCGTGGGGCGGGGGGCCGCGGAGACCCAGTACTTC.

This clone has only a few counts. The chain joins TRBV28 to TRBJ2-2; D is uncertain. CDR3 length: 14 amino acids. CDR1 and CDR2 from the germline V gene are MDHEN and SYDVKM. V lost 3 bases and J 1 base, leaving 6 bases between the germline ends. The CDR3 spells CASSFQKNTGELFF. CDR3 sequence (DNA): TGTGCCAGCAGTTTCCAGAAGAACACCGGGGAGCTGTTTTTT. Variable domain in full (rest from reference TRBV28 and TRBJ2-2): DVKVTQSSRYLVKRTGEKVFLECVQDMDHENMFWYRQDPGLGLRLIYFSYDVKMKEKGDIPEGYSVSREKKERFSLILESASTNQTSMYLCASSFQKNTGELFFGEGSRLTVL.

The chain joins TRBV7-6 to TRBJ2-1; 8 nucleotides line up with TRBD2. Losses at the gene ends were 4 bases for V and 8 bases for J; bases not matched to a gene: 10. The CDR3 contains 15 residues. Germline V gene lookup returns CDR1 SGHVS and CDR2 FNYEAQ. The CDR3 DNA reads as TGTGCCAGCAGCTCCGAGCGGGGGCCTTTAGATGAGCAGTTCTTC. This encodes CASSSERGPLDEQFF.